This entry lists 12 T cell receptor beta chains sequenced from one sample in a study of cytomegalovirus exposure and HLA in healthy donors. 13 Jbeta primers and 60 Vbeta primers were used for the PCR. Generated by immunoSEQ multiplex PCR, the TCRdb table keeps only in-frame clones and is missing some. Of roughly 150,000 clones detected, roughly four fifths appear once; the ten largest clones hold 1%. Input material: PBMCs. These receptors were collected from a woman aged 35 to 49 in good health and CMV-seronegative.

The rearrangement joins TRBV19 to TRBJ1-1, with 7 bases matching TRBD1. Germline CDR1 and CDR2: LNHDA and SQIVND (reference sequence). This CDR3 region has 14 residues. After removal of 3 bases from V and 6 bases from J, the junction contained 7 bases not matched to a gene. The CDR3 protein is CASSILDRDPEAFF. CDR3 nucleotide sequence: TGTGCCAGTAGTATCCTTGACAGGGACCCTGAAGCTTTCTTT.

This clone appeared once. The chain is built from TRBV19 and TRBJ2-2; a possible D gene is TRBD2 (5 bases). The CDR3 runs to 14 residues. The V gene lost 5 bases and the J gene lost 4 bases, with 11 bases spanning the gap. Germline values: CDR1 LNHDA, CDR2 SQIVND (reference sequence). The CDR3 loop reads CASSARVGTGELFF. In DNA, the CDR3 is TGTGCCAGTAGTGCGCGGGTCGGCACCGGGGAGCTGTTTTTT.

This sequence joins TRBV5-6 and TRBJ1-5; D perhaps matches TRBD1 (6 bases). The germline V gene encodes CDR1 SGHDT and CDR2 YYEEEE. This CDR3 has 17 amino acids. V shed 1 base and J shed 0 bases, with 14 bases lying between them. The CDR3 region has the DNA TGTGCCAGCAGCTTGAGGCAGGGGAGACGTAGCAATCAGCCCCAGCATTTT. Its protein is CASSLRQGRRSNQPQHF.

This clone was detected only once. The V call is TRBV7-9, the J call TRBJ2-1; TRBD2 agrees at 13 bases. Germline trimming cut 5 bases from V and 6 bases from J; bases unmatched to any gene: 7. Germline V gene lookup returns CDR1 SEHNR and CDR2 FQNEAQ (reference sequence). CDR3 length: 16 residues. CDR3 sequence reads: CASSPTSGRSFNEQFF. The CDR3 bases are TGTGCCAGCAGCCCGACTAGCGGGAGGTCTTTCAATGAGCAGTTCTTC.

This chain connects TRBV5-6 to TRBJ1-1; TRBD1 might be the D (6 bases). CDR3 length: 14 amino acids. V dropped 0 bases and J dropped 4 bases, with 10 bases sitting between them. Germline V gives CDR1 SGHDT, CDR2 YYEEEE. CDR3: CASSLEGGGTEAFF. DNA for the CDR3: TGTGCCAGCAGCTTGGAGGGGGGGGGCACTGAAGCTTTCTTT.

The gene calls are TRBV7-9 and TRBJ2-1, with D perhaps TRBD2 (5 bases). The V gene's germline CDR1 is SEHNR and CDR2 FQNEAQ (reference sequence). The length of the CDR3 is 15 residues. The ends were cut back, 3 bases at V and 10 bases at J, with 19 bases in the middle. CDR3 in amino acids: CASSFSGLPLLEQFF. The CDR3 coding sequence is TGTGCCAGCAGCTTTTCTGGACTTCCCCTCCTGGAGCAGTTCTTC.

The chain employs TRBV9 and TRBJ1-1, with 9 bases identical to TRBD1. CDR1 is SGDLS and CDR2 is YYNGEE in the germline V gene. This CDR3 is 15 amino acids long. The ends lost 4 bases at V and 4 bases at J; junction bases unmatched: 8. The CDR3 sequence is CASSPRTGEGTEAFF. CDR3 DNA: TGTGCCAGCAGCCCCCGGACAGGGGAGGGCACTGAAGCTTTCTTT.

The chain links TRBV9 to TRBJ1-2; D perhaps matches TRBD1 (6 bases). The CDR3 is 13 residues long. The germline gives CDR1 SGDLS, CDR2 YYNGEE. Trimming left V 3 bases short and J 3 bases short, with 9 bases between. The CDR3 loop is CASSEHRDYGYTF. CDR3 in DNA: TGTGCCAGCAGCGAGCACAGGGACTATGGCTACACCTTC.

This chain connects TRBV5-6 to TRBJ2-6; unclear D gene. The CDR3 spans 15 residues. Deletions cut 0 bases from V and 1 base from J, with 5 bases between. Germline assignment: CDR1 SGHDT and CDR2 YYEEEE. CDR3 coding DNA: TGTGCCAGCAGCTTGGACCAGTCTGGGGCCAACGTCCTGACTTTC. Its protein product is CASSLDQSGANVLTF.

This clone turned up a few times. This CDR3 reads CASSLSQGSTEAFF. The CDR3 DNA follows: TGTGCCAGCTCACTTTCACAGGGGAGCACTGAAGCTTTCTTT. The chain carries TRBV18 and TRBJ1-1; 7 positions match TRBD1. CDR3 length equals 14 residues. Germline CDR1 KGHSH, CDR2 LQKENI. J gave up 4 bases and V 4 bases, and 6 bases lay outside the gene matches.

CDR3 nucleotide sequence: TGTGCCATCAGTAACCCTGGACAGGGGGGTGGTGGCTACACCTTC. Translation gives CAISNPGQGGGGYTF. V gene TRBV10-3 combines with J gene TRBJ1-2; 10 positions match TRBD1. This CDR3 is 15 amino acids long. Germline CDR1 reads ENHRY; CDR2 reads SYGVKD. V lost 5 bases and J lost 7; bases outside the gene matches: 10.

CDR3 sequence: CACHPGSNEKLFF. DNA for the CDR3: TGTGCCTGCCACCCTGGCTCCAATGAAAAACTGTTTTTT. The J gene is TRBJ1-4, the V gene TRBV30; D ambiguous. CDR3 length: 13 residues. From germline, CDR1 is GTSNPN and CDR2 SVGIG (reference sequence). V lost 6 bases and J 5 bases, leaving 13 bases between the germline ends.